One T cell receptor beta chain is described in this entry. In this sample, this clonotype turned up a few times. The antigen it recognizes is unknown. Within one base of it there is no much larger clone, and no base qualities were kept. This entry comes from a study of identical twins (dated by TCRdb to 2016 to 2018). Study-level background: To test whether fetal clonotypes persist, the study used deep sequencing on TCR alpha and beta repertoires from monozygotic twins, unrelated adults of various ages, and cord blood. To rule out contamination, replicate twin experiments were performed at different times with different library preparation protocols. General findings and caveats noted by the study authors: Recombination models systematically underestimated out-of-frame TCR alpha sharing in monozygotic twins but agreed with sharing between unrelated individuals. Abundant cord blood beta clonotypes had fewer insertions, young adult naive repertoires showed a similar but weaker trend, and memory repertoires showed no such trend. Compared with coincidental sharing between unrelated individuals, an excess of low generation-probability sequences was observed among out-of-frame TCR alpha sequences shared between twins. In beta out-of-frame sequences, excess twin sharing was weaker, because having fewer shared sequences lowered the signal-to-noise ratio. Zero-insertion analyses could be partly confounded by invariant T cells such as MAIT and iNKT, though diverse VJ usage argued against such confounding for most clonotypes. Because the same donors could not be followed over many years, conclusions were based on cross-sectional statistical analysis.

Only healthy Caucasian donors were included. The twin cohort consisted of three pairs of female monozygotic twins, all aged roughly 18 to 29 years. Miltenyi CD45RO+ enrichment and human naive T-cell isolation kits were used to isolate memory (CD45RO+) and naive T cells from PBMC. In the germline V gene, CDR1 corresponds to KGHSH and CDR2 to LQKENI. The CDR3 runs 14 residues from the cysteine to the phenylalanine. Only the CDR3 portion is preserved as DNA: 42 bases, with reading frame beginning at the first base. Trimming removed 2 bases from V and 5 bases from J; the gene matches leave 4 bases unexplained. The protocol used for the library was 5' RACE. TCRdb shows the sequencer as Illumina HiSeq 2000. A universal primer binding site was introduced by template switching, and a unique molecular identifier was present in the final cDNA, enabling accurate counting of TCR cDNA molecules. Specific primers in the conserved constant-segment region were used to synthesize first-strand cDNA for the TCR alpha and beta chains. To control for contamination, every cDNA library was double barcoded, receiving both a SMART-Mk sample barcode and Illumina barcodes. TruSeq adapter sequences along with Illumina sample barcodes were introduced in two successive PCR steps. TCR alpha and beta cDNA libraries were sequenced on the Illumina HiSeq platform with custom primers. The original methods were these. Raw reads were processed with MiGEC to extract unique molecular identifiers, and MiXCR was used to determine CDR3 positions. For each individual, recombination models were inferred using an EM algorithm with the repgenHMM and IGoR tools. Shared clonotypes were analyzed with the tcR package in R, and sharing was normalized by the product of cloneset sizes. Out-of-frame nonproductive sequences were analyzed to study raw recombination free of thymic and clonal selection effects. TCRdb cleaned the public reads at Q25 with fastp, built clones with MiXCR and kept in-frame beta chains. Identical CDR3 proteins give one entry, which carries the most common genes and DNA. TCRdb's processing, not the study's, gives the V and J calls here. In all, the sample holds around 250,000 distinct CDR3 sequences, and roughly 7% of those were seen once. 3% to 4% of the sample comes from the top ten.

This sample also appeared in a second study, on yellow fever vaccine responses in identical twins. As noted in the second study: According to the authors, in identical twins the way T cells responded to vaccination appeared partly convergent and partly personalized. Focusing on identical twins, the study followed the T cell clones that responded to the vaccine, and did so with precision.

This clonotype originated in a woman under 30 in good health. The sequencing input was memory (CD45RO+) T cells sorted from blood. The cell subset or site label corresponds to: CD45RO+ enriched T cells. Recombination connected TRBV18 to TRBJ1-1, with 8 bases matching TRBD1. The nucleotide sequence is given as TGTGCCAGCTCACCAAACCAGGGGGCTACTGAAGCTTTCTTT. This translates into CASSPNQGATEAFF.